Given below is one TCR beta chain in context. No antigen is known for it. Germline V CDR1 and CDR2: SGHDT, YYEEEE. The CDR3 has 15 residues. After removal of 2 bases from V and 4 bases from J, the junction contained 3 bases not matched to a gene. The sample originates from a study of high-grade serous ovarian cancer treatment subgroups. Tumor tissue was taken before any definitive surgery or chemotherapy was given. The assay was immunoSEQ multiplex PCR, and TCRdb's table has in-frame clones only and misses some. The sample has roughly 2,100 clones, approximately 70% seen once. The study, taken as a whole, reports: CDR1 and CDR2 were left unanalyzed; analyses focused on CDR3. Clonal relatedness tracked neoantigen level, and by trend copy number and mutation load.

The sequenced sample consisted of tumor tissue. The chain combines TRBV5-6 with TRBJ1-2; 12 bases map to TRBD1. The sequence derives from a human donor with high-grade serous ovarian cancer. CDR3 DNA sequence: TGTGCCAGCAGCTTAGGGACAGGGGGCTTCTATGGCTACACCTTC. This encodes CASSLGTGGFYGYTF.